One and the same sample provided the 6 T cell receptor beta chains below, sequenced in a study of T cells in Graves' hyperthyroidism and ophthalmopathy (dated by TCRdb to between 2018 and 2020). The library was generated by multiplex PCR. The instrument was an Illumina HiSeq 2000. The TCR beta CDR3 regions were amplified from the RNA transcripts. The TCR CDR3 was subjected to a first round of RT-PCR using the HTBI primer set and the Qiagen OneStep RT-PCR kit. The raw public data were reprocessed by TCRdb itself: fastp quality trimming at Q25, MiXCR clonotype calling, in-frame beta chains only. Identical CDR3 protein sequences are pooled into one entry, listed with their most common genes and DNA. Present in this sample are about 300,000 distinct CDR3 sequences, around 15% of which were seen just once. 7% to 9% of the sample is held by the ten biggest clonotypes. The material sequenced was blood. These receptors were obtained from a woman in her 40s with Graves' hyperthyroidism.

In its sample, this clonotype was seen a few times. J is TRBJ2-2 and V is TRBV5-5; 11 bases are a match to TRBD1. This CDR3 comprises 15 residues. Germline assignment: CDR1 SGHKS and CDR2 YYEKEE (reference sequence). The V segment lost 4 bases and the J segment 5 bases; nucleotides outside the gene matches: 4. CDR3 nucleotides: TGTGCCAGCAGCGCCGGGACAGGGGGGACCGGGGAGCTGTTTTTT. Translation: CASSAGTGGTGELFF.

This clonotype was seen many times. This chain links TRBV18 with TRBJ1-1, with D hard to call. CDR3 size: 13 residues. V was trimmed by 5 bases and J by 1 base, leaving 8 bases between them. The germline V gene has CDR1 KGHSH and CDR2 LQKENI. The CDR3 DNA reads TGTGCCAGCTCAACAACAGAGAACACTGAAGCTTTCTTT. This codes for CASSTTENTEAFF.

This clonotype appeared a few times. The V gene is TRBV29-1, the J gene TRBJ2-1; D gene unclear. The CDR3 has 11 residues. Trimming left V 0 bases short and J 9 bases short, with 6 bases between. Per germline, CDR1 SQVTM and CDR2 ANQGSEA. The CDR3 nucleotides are TGCAGCGTTGAAGAACGGATTGAGCAGTTCTTC. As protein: CSVEERIEQFF.

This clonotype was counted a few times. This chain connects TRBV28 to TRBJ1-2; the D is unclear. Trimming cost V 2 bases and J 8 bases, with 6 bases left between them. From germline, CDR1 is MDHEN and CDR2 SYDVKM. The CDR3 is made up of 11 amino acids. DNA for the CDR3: TGTGCCAGCAGTTTAGTCAGGGGCTACACCTTC. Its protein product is CASSLVRGYTF.

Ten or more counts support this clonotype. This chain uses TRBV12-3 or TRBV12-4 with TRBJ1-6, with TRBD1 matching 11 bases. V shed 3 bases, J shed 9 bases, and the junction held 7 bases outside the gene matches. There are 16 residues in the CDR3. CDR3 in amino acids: CASSFSGTGGSSPLHF. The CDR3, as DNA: TGTGCCAGCAGTTTCTCCGGGACAGGGGGAAGTTCACCCCTCCACTTT.

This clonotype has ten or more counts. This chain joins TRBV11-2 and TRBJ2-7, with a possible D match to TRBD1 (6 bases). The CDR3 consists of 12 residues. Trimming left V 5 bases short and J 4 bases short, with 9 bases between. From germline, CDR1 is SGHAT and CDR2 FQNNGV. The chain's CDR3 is CASSKTGYEQYF. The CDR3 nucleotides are TGTGCCAGCAGCAAGACAGGTTACGAGCAGTACTTC.